This T cell receptor (beta chain) appears in the sequencing data of a study of blood T cell repertoires in COVID-19. Study overall: There were acute and convalescent COVID-19 samples, and they came from the United States, Italy and Spain.

This clone was counted once. Study processing details: Amplification of reference gene primers provided the estimated nucleated cell counts. Here immunoSEQ multiplex PCR was the method, and the copy in TCRdb shows in-frame clones only, minus some. The V and J calls and clone size were taken over from that table, and D and trimming were inferred from the DNA. The repertoire holds roughly 410,000 clones, with 80% to 90% as singletons. The CDR3 is 14 amino acids. The ends were cut back, 2 bases at V and 7 bases at J, with 12 bases in the middle. CDR1 and CDR2 from the germline V gene are MNHEY and SVGEGT.

Sequenced sample: peripheral blood. The receptor was isolated from a man between 35 and 55 years old with acute or convalescent COVID-19. The chain employs TRBV6-2 or TRBV6-3 and TRBJ1-5; D unclear. The CDR3 protein is CASSYAPVAQPQHF. CDR3 sequence (DNA): TGTGCCAGCAGTTACGCACCCGTAGCCCAGCCCCAGCATTTT.